The text below deals with one T cell receptor (beta chain). Germline V gives CDR1 SNHLY, CDR2 FYNNEI. Trimming removed 5 bases from V and 5 bases from J, with 11 bases in between. This CDR3 is built from 13 residues. TCRdb reprocessed the 5' RACE reads via MiXCR and lists one record per CDR3 protein. This table has 700,000 or so distinct CDR3 sequences, about 9.4% appearing once. This record belongs to a study of identical twins. This sample was shared with a second study, whose subject was yellow fever vaccine responses in identical twins.

The sequencing input was PBMCs. The rearrangement links TRBV2 to TRBJ2-3, with D unresolved. The clonotype was recovered from a woman younger than 30 in good health. The CDR3 reads CASSRRLLDTQYF. The CDR3 nucleotides read TGTGCCAGCAGTCGACGACTGTTAGATACGCAGTATTTT.